The present entry profiles one T cell receptor (beta chain) with its context. As yet, its antigen is unknown. This entry is derived from a study of cytomegalovirus exposure and HLA in healthy donors. The PCR employed 60 Vbeta primers together with 13 Jbeta primers. TCRdb's copy holds only in-frame clones and misses some; the assay was immunoSEQ multiplex PCR. The sample holds 150,000 to 200,000 clones, 77% seen once. General study points: The authors considered a cluster of highly shared sequence variants likely to be a sequencing artifact.

Per the germline V gene, CDR1 is SGHRS and CDR2 is YFSETQ. The CDR3 extends over 14 amino acids. Trimming cost V 0 bases and J 6 bases; bases outside gene matches: 3. Sample: PBMCs. The sequence was obtained from a woman aged 30 to 39 in good health and CMV-seronegative. The chain has TRBV5-1 and TRBJ2-3, with 8 bases aligning to TRBD2. DNA for the CDR3: TGCGCCAGCAGCTTGGAATCGGGGGGGGATACGCAGTATTTT. Its translation: CASSLESGGDTQYF.